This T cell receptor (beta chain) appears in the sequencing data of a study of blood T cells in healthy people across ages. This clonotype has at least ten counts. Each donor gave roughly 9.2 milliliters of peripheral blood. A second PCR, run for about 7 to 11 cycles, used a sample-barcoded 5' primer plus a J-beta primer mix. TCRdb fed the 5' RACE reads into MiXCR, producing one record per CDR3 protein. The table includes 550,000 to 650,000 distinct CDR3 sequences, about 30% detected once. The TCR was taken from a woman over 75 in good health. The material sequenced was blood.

The CDR3 loop is CASRPSGGEGTEAFF. Written as DNA, the CDR3 is TGTGCCAGCAGGCCGAGTGGGGGCGAGGGCACTGAAGCTTTCTTT. This chain links TRBV12-3 or TRBV12-4 with TRBJ1-1, with D tentatively TRBD1 (6 bases). The CDR3 spans 15 residues. Trimming took 6 bases from V and 4 from J, leaving 18 bases between them.